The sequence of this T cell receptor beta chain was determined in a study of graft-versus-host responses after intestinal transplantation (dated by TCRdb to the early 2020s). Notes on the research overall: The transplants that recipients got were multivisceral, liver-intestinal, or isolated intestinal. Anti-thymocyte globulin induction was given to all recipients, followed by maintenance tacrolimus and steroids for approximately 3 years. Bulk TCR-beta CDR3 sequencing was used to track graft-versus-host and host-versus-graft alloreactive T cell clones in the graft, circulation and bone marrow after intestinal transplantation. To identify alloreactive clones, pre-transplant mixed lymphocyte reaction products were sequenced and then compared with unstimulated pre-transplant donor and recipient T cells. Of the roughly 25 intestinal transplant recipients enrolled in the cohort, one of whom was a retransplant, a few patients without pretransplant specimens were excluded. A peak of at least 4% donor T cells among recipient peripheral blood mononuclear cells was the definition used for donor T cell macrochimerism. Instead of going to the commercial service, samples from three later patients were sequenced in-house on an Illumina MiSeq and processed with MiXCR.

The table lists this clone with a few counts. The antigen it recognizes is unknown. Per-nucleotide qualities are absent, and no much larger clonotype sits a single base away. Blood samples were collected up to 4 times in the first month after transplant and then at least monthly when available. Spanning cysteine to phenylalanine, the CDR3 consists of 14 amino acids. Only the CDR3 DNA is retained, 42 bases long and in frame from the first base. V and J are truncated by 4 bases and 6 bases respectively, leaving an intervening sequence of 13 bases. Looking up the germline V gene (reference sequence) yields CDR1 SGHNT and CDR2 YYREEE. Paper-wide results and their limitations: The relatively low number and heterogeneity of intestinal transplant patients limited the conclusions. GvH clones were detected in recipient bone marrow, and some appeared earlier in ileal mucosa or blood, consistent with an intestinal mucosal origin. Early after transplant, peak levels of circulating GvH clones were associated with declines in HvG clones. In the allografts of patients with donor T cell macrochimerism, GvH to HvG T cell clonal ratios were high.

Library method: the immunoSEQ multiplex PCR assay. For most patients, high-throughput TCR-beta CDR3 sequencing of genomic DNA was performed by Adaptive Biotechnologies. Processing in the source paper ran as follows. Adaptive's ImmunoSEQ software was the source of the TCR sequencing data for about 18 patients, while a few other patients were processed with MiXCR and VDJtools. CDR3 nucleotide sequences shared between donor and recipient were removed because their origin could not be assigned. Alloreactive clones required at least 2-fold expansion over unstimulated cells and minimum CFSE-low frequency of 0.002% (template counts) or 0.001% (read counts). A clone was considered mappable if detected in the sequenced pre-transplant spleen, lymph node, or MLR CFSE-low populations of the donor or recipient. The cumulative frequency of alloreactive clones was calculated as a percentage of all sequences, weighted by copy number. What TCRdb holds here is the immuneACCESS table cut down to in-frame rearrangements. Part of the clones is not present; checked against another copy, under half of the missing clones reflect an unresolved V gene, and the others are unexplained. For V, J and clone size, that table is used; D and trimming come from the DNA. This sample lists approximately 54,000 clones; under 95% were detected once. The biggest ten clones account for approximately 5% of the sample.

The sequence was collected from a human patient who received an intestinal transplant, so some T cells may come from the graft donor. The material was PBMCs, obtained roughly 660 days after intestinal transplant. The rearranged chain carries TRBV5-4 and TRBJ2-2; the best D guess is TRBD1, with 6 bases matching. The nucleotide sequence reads TGTGCCAGCAGCCTAGTGTCAGGGGCCGGGGAGCTGTTTTTT. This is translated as CASSLVSGAGELFF.